The rows below give T cell receptor beta chains drawn from one sample of a study of shared clonotypes between healthy human individuals. Clones were read by immunoSEQ multiplex PCR, and TCRdb kept only the in-frame ones, dropping some. The sample lists about 1,900,000 clones, 85% to 95% occurring once. What was sequenced was naive CD8+ T cells sorted from blood. Receptor source: a man younger than 35 in good health. Each CDR3 is given with its conserved first and last residue. Each record gives: J gene, V gene, clone size, D gene, CDR3 protein, CDR3 DNA. The D gene is left open where the match is weak. Part of the rows lack a size; the others show once, few, many or a class for expanded clones.

>TRBJ2-7|TRBV2|.|.
CASTVDSYEQYF
TGTGCCAGCACCGTAGACAGCTACGAGCAGTACTTC
>TRBJ2-2|TRBV4-1|.|.
CASSQPAGGPGELFF
TGCGCCAGCAGCCAACCCGCAGGAGGTCCCGGGGAGCTGTTTTTT
>TRBJ1-2|TRBV28|.|.
CASSDQTGGVGYTF
TGTGCCAGCAGTGACCAAACCGGTGGGGTTGGCTACACCTTC
>TRBJ2-1|TRBV6-6|.|.
CASTWDSSSSYNEQFF
TGTGCCAGCACTTGGGACTCATCCAGCTCCTACAATGAGCAGTTCTTC
>TRBJ1-5|TRBV28|.|.
CASSYAQPNQPQHF
TGTGCCAGCAGTTATGCGCAGCCCAATCAGCCCCAGCATTTT
>TRBJ2-1|TRBV27|.|TRBD2
CASSLLAGGINEQFF
TGTGCCAGCAGTTTGCTAGCGGGGGGAATCAATGAGCAGTTCTTC
>TRBJ2-4|TRBV5-6|.|.
CASSLGDAKNIQYF
TGTGCCAGCAGCTTGGGGGACGCCAAAAACATTCAGTACTTC
>TRBJ1-3|TRBV28|.|.
CASRNLEESSGNTIYF
TGTGCCAGCAGAAATCTAGAGGAAAGCTCTGGAAACACCATATATTTT
>TRBJ2-3|TRBV11-2|.|.
CASSYWDETDTQYF
TGTGCCAGCAGCTACTGGGACGAGACAGATACGCAGTATTTT
>TRBJ2-3|TRBV2|.|.
CASRQTDTQYF
TGTGCCAGCCGCCAGACAGATACGCAGTATTTT
>TRBJ2-3|TRBV5-6|once|.
CASSPGATDTQYF
TGTGCCAGCAGCCCCGGGGCCACAGATACGCAGTATTTT
>TRBJ2-5|TRBV7-6|.|.
CASSFRPGEETQYF
TGTGCCAGCAGCTTTAGGCCAGGGGAGGAGACCCAGTACTTC
>TRBJ2-7|TRBV5-6|.|.
CASSFWGGLSYEQYF
TGTGCCAGCAGCTTCTGGGGAGGCCTCTCCTACGAGCAGTACTTC
>TRBJ2-7|TRBV13|.|TRBD2
CASSLGGGRRYEQYF
TGTGCCAGCAGCTTAGGCGGCGGGAGACGCTACGAGCAGTACTTC
>TRBJ2-7|TRBV5-1|.|TRBD2
CASSVTSGFSYEQYF
TGCGCCAGCAGCGTGACTAGCGGGTTCTCCTACGAGCAGTACTTC
>TRBJ2-7|TRBV29-1|.|.
CSVRGDGHEQYF
TGCAGCGTACGGGGTGACGGGCACGAGCAGTACTTC
>TRBJ1-2|TRBV4-1|.|.
CASSQERDFYGYTF
TGCGCCAGCAGCCAAGAGAGGGACTTCTATGGCTACACCTTC
>TRBJ1-3|TRBV2|once|.
CASSLYRVGAGNTIYF
TGTGCCAGCAGTCTCTACAGGGTCGGGGCAGGAAACACCATATATTTT
>TRBJ1-2|TRBV6-1|.|.
CASEQNYGYTF
TGTGCCAGCGAACAGAACTATGGCTACACCTTC
>TRBJ2-6|TRBV27|.|TRBD2
CASSFGGSGANVLTF
TGTGCCAGCAGTTTCGGGGGGTCCGGGGCCAACGTCCTGACTTTC
>TRBJ1-5|TRBV27|.|.
CASSRSAERFQPQHF
TGTGCCAGCAGCCGGTCGGCAGAACGGTTTCAGCCCCAGCATTTT
>TRBJ1-1|TRBV7-9|.|TRBD1
CASSPDRGAPEAFF
TGTGCCAGCAGCCCGGACAGGGGTGCTCCTGAAGCTTTCTTT
>TRBJ1-1|TRBV7-9|.|TRBD1
CASSPSQGMNTEAFF
TGTGCCAGCAGCCCATCACAGGGGATGAACACTGAAGCTTTCTTT
>TRBJ2-7|TRBV19|.|.
CASSLAHDLLSYEQYF
TGTGCCAGTAGCCTGGCCCACGACTTACTCTCCTACGAGCAGTACTTC
>TRBJ2-3|TRBV28|.|.
CASSFYTGDTQYF
TGTGCCAGCAGTTTCTACACAGGGGATACGCAGTATTTT
>TRBJ1-1|TRBV7-8|.|.
CASSLLKTTNTEAFF
TGTGCCAGCAGCTTACTTAAGACGACGAACACTGAAGCTTTCTTT
>TRBJ2-7|TRBV6-5|.|.
CASSYISAEDEQYF
TGTGCCAGCAGTTACATCTCCGCAGAGGACGAGCAGTACTTC
>TRBJ1-5|TRBV6-6|.|TRBD1
CASMIRTGSNQPQHF
TGTGCCAGCATGATAAGGACAGGGAGTAATCAGCCCCAGCATTTT
>TRBJ2-1|TRBV9|.|.
CASTGLPMGDEQFF
TGTGCCAGCACCGGCCTACCAATGGGGGATGAGCAGTTCTTC
>TRBJ1-2|TRBV5-8|.|TRBD1
CASSFQGALGYTF
TGTGCCAGCAGCTTTCAGGGGGCGCTTGGCTACACCTTC
>TRBJ2-5|TRBV7-9|once|.
CASSLAVKGYGQYF
TGTGCCAGCAGCTTAGCGGTAAAGGGTTACGGGCAGTACTTC
>TRBJ1-6|TRBV27|.|.
CASSIGFGSPLHF
TGTGCCAGCAGTATTGGGTTCGGTTCACCCCTCCACTTT
>TRBJ2-5|TRBV6-5|.|TRBD1
CASSAGTGVMDF
TGTGCCAGCAGTGCCGGGACAGGGGTCATGGACTTC
>TRBJ2-2|TRBV4-3|few|TRBD2
CASSQPGLAGGELFF
TGCGCCAGCAGCCAACCGGGACTAGCGGGAGGGGAGCTGTTTTTT
>TRBJ2-1|TRBV9|.|TRBD2
CASSVGDLAGGYNEQFF
TGTGCCAGCAGCGTAGGGGACCTTGCGGGGGGTTACAATGAGCAGTTCTTC
>TRBJ1-3|TRBV6-5|once|TRBD1
CASSSSRGLSGNTIYF
TGTGCCAGCAGTTCCTCCAGGGGGCTCTCTGGAAACACCATATATTTT
>TRBJ2-1|TRBV10-3|.|TRBD2
CAISQTSGSSYNEQFF
TGTGCCATCAGCCAGACTAGCGGGAGCTCCTACAATGAGCAGTTCTTC
>TRBJ2-5|TRBV7-9|.|.
CASSLAGSGGGKETQYF
TGTGCCAGCAGCTTAGCAGGGTCAGGGGGAGGTAAAGAGACCCAGTACTTC
>TRBJ2-2|TRBV6-4|.|.
CASSESASPYTGELFF
TGTGCCAGCAGTGAATCGGCTAGCCCGTACACCGGGGAGCTGTTTTTT
>TRBJ2-7|TRBV5-4|once|.
CASSMDSTYEQYF
TGTGCCAGCAGCATGGACAGTACCTACGAGCAGTACTTC
>TRBJ1-6|TRBV29-1|.|TRBD1
CSVTTGLKGSPLHF
TGCAGCGTGACGACAGGGTTAAAGGGTTCACCCCTCCACTTT
>TRBJ1-1|TRBV19|.|.
CASSIPPLGEAFF
TGTGCCAGTAGTATCCCCCCTCTTGGTGAAGCTTTCTTT
>TRBJ2-5|TRBV9|.|TRBD1
CASSPGTGGTQETQYF
TGTGCCAGCAGCCCAGGGACAGGGGGCACCCAAGAGACCCAGTACTTC
>TRBJ2-5|TRBV7-9|.|.
CASSLAGETQYF
TGTGCCAGCAGCTTAGCGGGAGAGACCCAGTACTTC
>TRBJ1-3|TRBV5-6|.|.
CASSSGHESFSGNTIYF
TGTGCCAGCAGCTCGGGACACGAATCTTTCTCTGGAAACACCATATATTTT
>TRBJ1-1|TRBV2|.|TRBD1
CASRYGQGANTEAFF
TGTGCCAGCAGATACGGACAGGGGGCTAACACTGAAGCTTTCTTT
>TRBJ1-5|TRBV7-9|once|.
CASSLDRPISNQPQHF
TGTGCCAGCAGCCTGGACAGACCCATTAGCAATCAGCCCCAGCATTTT